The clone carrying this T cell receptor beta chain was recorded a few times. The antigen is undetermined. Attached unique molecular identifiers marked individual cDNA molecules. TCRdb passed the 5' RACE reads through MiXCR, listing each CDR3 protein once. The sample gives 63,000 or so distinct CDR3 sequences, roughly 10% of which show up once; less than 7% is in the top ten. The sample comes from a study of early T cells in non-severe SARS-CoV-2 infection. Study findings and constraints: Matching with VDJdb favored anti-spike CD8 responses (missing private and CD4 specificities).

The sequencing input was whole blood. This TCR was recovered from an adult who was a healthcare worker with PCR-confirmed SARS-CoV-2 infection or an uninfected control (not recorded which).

The CDR3 bases are TGTGCCAGCAGTTCTAGCGGGAGGTCCGATACGCAGTATTTT. Translating it yields CASSSSGRSDTQYF. The chain combines TRBV5-6 with TRBJ2-3; 11 bases map to TRBD2. Germline V lookup: CDR1 SGHDT, CDR2 YYEEEE. This CDR3 is 14 amino acids long. Trimming cost V 5 bases and J 6 bases; bases outside gene matches: 5.